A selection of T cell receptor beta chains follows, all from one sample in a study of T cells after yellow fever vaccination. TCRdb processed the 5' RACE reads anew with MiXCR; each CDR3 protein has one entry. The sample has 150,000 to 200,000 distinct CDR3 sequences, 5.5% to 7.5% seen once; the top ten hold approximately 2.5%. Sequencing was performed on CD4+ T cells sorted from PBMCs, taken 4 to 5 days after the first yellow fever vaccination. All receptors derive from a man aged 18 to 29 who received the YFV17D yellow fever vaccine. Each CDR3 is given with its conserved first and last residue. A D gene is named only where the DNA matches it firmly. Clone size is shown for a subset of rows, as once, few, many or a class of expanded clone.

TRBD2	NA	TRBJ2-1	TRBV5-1	TGCGCCAGCAGCGCCCTAGCGGGGGGGGGCAATGAGCAGTTCTTC	CASSALAGGGNEQFF
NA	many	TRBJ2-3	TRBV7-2	TGTGCCAGCAGCTTAGCGCGGGGGCCAGATACGCAGTATTTT	CASSLARGPDTQYF
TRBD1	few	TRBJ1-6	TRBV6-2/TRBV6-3	TGTGCCAGCGTAAAGGCAGGGGGCTCACCCCTCCACTTT	CASVKAGGSPLHF
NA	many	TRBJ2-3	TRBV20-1	TGCAGTGCTAGAGCTGGGGGGACCACAGATACGCAGTATTTT	CSARAGGTTDTQYF
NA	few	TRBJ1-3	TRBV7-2	TGTGCCAGCAGCTTCGCATTTGGGTCATCTGGAAACACCATATATTTT	CASSFAFGSSGNTIYF
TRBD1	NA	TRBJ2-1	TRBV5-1	TGCGCCAGCAGCTTGTCAGGGCCCAGGGGGTACAATGAGCAGTTCTTC	CASSLSGPRGYNEQFF
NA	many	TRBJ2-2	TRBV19	TGTGCCAGTAGTAGCTGGGCCCCGAACACCGGGGAGCTGTTTTTT	CASSSWAPNTGELFF
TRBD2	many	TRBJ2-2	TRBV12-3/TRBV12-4	TGTGCCAGCAGTCTTACTAGCGGGAGGAACACCGGGGAGCTGTTTTTT	CASSLTSGRNTGELFF
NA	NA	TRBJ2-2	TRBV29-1	TGCAGCGTTGAGGGGCAGCAAAACACCGGGGAGCTGTTTTTT	CSVEGQQNTGELFF
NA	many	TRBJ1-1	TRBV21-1	TGTGCCAGCAGCCCGGGAGGCAGGGGCCACACTGAAGCTTTCTTT	CASSPGGRGHTEAFF
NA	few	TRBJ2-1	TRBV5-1	TGCGCCAGCAGCCAGCAGTACAATGAGCAGTTCTTC	CASSQQYNEQFF
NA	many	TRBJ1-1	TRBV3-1	TGTGCCAGCAGCCCGAGTGAGGCTAACACTGAAGCTTTCTTT	CASSPSEANTEAFF
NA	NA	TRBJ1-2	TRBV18	TGTGCCAGCTCACCGGCTACGGGACGGAACTATGGCTACACCTTC	CASSPATGRNYGYTF
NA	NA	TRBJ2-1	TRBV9	TGTGCCAGCAGGCAGGTTAGCTCCTACAATGAGCAGTTCTTC	CASRQVSSYNEQFF
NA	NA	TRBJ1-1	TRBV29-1	TGCAGCGTTGATCCAGGTCAAAACACTGAAGCTTTCTTT	CSVDPGQNTEAFF
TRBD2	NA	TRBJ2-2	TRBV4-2	TGTGCCAGCAGCCAAGTAGCGGGGGGGCTGGCCGGGGAGCTGTTTTTT	CASSQVAGGLAGELFF
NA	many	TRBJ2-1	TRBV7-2	TGTGCCAGCAGCTTAGTAGGAGGGAACAATGAGCAGTTCTTC	CASSLVGGNNEQFF
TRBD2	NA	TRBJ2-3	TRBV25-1	TGTGCCAGCAGTGACCTCACTCGGGGGGCAGATACGCAGTATTTT	CASSDLTRGADTQYF
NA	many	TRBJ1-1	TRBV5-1	TGCGCCAGCAGCTTCAGAAGGGGAGGGCTGACTGAAGCTTTCTTT	CASSFRRGGLTEAFF
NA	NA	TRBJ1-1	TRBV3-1	TGTGCCAGCAGCCAAGCTTTCCGGGGGAACACTGAAGCTTTCTTT	CASSQAFRGNTEAFF
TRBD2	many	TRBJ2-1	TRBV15	TGTGCCACCAGCAGAGGGCCGCGGGGGGGCTCTGAGCAGTTCTTC	CATSRGPRGGSEQFF
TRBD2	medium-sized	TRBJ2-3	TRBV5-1	TGCGCCAGCAGCTCTTTAGGTACTAGCGGGGGGGCAGATACGCAGTATTTT	CASSSLGTSGGADTQYF
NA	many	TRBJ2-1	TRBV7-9	TGTGCCAGCAGCTTCGTCCGGCTATATGAGCAGTTCTTC	CASSFVRLYEQFF
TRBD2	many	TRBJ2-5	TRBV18	TGTGCCAGCTCACCCCCCAACGCGGGGGGCGGAGAGACCCAGTACTTC	CASSPPNAGGGETQYF
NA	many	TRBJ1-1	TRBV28	TGTGCCAGCAGAACTCGACTTTCTGAAGCTTTCTTT	CASRTRLSEAFF
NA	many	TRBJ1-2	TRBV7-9	TGTGCCAGCAGCTTAATCAGGGGAGCTAACTATGGCTACACCTTC	CASSLIRGANYGYTF
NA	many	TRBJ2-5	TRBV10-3	TGTGCCATCAGCGAAATGTACCAAGAGACCCAGTACTTC	CAISEMYQETQYF
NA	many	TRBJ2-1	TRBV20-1	TGCAGTGCTAGAGTGCGGACTGACTACAATGAGCAGTTCTTC	CSARVRTDYNEQFF
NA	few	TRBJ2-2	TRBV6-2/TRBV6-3	TGTGCCAGCCGGGGGGCGAATACCGGGGAGCTGTTTTTT	CASRGANTGELFF
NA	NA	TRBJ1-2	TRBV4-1	TGCGCCAGCAGCCGGGGGGGGGTGGGCTACACCTTC	CASSRGGVGYTF
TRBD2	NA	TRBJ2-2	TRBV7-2	TGTGCCAGCAGCTTTCCCCTAGCGGGGTACACCGGGGAGCTGTTTTTT	CASSFPLAGYTGELFF
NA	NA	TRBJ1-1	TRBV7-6	TGTGCCAGCAGCTCAGGGTTAGGGGCGACGGACACTGAAGCTTTCTTT	CASSSGLGATDTEAFF
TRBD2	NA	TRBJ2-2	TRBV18	TGTGCCAGCTCACCTGGACTAGCGGGGAACACCGGGGAGCTGTTTTTT	CASSPGLAGNTGELFF
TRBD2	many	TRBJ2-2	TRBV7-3	TGTGCCAGCAGCTTGGGAGGGAACGGGGAGCTGTTTTTT	CASSLGGNGELFF
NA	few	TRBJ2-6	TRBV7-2	TGTGCCAGCAGCGCCTACGGGCGGGCTGGGGCCAACGTCCTGACTTTC	CASSAYGRAGANVLTF
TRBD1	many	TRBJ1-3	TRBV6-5	TGTGCCAGCAGTTACGCCTGGGACAGTGGAAACACCATATATTTT	CASSYAWDSGNTIYF
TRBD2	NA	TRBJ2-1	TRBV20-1	TGCAGTGCTAGAAATTGGGCGGGGGGGCCCCGGAAGGACGAGCAGTTCTTC	CSARNWAGGPRKDEQFF
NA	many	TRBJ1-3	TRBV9	TGTGCCAGCAGCTCGGGGACGGCCACTGGAAACACCATATATTTT	CASSSGTATGNTIYF
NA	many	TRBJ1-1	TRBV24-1	TGTGCCACCAGTGATTCAGGGGCGGGAGTCACTGAAGCTTTCTTT	CATSDSGAGVTEAFF
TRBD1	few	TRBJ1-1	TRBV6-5	TGTGCCAGCAGTTACGTTGACAGGGATTTAACTGAAGCTTTCTTT	CASSYVDRDLTEAFF
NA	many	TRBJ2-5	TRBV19	TGTGCCAGTAGTACTCGGGACGCGGAGACCCAGTACTTC	CASSTRDAETQYF
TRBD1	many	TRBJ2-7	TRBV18	TGTGCCAGCTCACCCGTTCCCAGGGGGTTCTACGAGCAGTACTTC	CASSPVPRGFYEQYF
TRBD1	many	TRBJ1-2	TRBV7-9	TGTGCCAGCAGCCTATACGGGACAGTCGGCGGCTACACCTTC	CASSLYGTVGGYTF
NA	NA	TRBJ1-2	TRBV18	TGTGCCAGCTCGGAAATGGGAGCTTATGGCTACACCTTC	CASSEMGAYGYTF
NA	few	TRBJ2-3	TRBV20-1	TGCAGTGCTAGCCTGACGGGTGTACGCACAGATACGCAGTATTTT	CSASLTGVRTDTQYF
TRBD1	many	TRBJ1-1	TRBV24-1	TGTGCCACCAGTGATTCCGGGACAGGGGACACTGAAGCTTTCTTT	CATSDSGTGDTEAFF
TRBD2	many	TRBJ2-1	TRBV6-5	TGTGCCAGCAGCAAAAGCGGGGGGCAACTTAATGAGCAGTTCTTC	CASSKSGGQLNEQFF
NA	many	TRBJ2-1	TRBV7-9	TGTGCCAGCAGTAACGTCGGGGAGCAGTTCTTC	CASSNVGEQFF
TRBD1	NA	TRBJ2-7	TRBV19	TGTGCCAGTAGTAAGGGGGCCCCCCCCTACGAGCAGTACTTC	CASSKGAPPYEQYF
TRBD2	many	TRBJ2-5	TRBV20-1	TGCAGTGCTAGGCCGGGACTAGCGGAGACCCAGTACTTC	CSARPGLAETQYF
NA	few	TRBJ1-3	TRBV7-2	TGTGCCAGCAGCTCAGCGGACACCATATATTTT	CASSSADTIYF
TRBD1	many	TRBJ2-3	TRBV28	TGTGCCAGCAGTGTCAGGGGGCGAGATACGCAGTATTTT	CASSVRGRDTQYF
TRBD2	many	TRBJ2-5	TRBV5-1	TGCGCCAGCAGTACCGAGACTAGCTACGAGACCCAGTACTTC	CASSTETSYETQYF
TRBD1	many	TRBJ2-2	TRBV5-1	TGCGCCAGCAGCAAGGACAGGACCGGGGAGCTGTTTTTT	CASSKDRTGELFF
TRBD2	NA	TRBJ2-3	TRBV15	TGTGCCACCAGCAGTCGGGGCGGGGGGACAGATACGCAGTATTTT	CATSSRGGGTDTQYF
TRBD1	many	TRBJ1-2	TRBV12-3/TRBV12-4	TGTGCCAGCAGTCCCGCCGGACAGGGGATCTATGGCTACACCTTC	CASSPAGQGIYGYTF
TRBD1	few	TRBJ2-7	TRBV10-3	TGTGCCATCAGTGTACAAACAGGGGGCCTGGGGGAGCAGTACTTC	CAISVQTGGLGEQYF